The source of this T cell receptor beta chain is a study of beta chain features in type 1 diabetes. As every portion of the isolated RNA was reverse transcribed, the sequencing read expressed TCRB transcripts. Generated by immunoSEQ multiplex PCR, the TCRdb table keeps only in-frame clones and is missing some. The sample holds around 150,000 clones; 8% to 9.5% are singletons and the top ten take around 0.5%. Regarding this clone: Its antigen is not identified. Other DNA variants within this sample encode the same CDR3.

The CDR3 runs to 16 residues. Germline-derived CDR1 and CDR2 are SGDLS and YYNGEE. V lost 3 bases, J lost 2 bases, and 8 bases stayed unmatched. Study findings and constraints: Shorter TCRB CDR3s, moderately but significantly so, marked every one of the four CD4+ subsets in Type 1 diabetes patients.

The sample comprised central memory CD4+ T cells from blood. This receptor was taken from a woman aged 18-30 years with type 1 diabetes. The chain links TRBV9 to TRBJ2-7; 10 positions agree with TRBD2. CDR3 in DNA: TGTGCCAGCAGCGCGTCCGGGACTAGCGTTACCTACGAGCAGTACTTC. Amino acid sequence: CASSASGTSVTYEQYF.